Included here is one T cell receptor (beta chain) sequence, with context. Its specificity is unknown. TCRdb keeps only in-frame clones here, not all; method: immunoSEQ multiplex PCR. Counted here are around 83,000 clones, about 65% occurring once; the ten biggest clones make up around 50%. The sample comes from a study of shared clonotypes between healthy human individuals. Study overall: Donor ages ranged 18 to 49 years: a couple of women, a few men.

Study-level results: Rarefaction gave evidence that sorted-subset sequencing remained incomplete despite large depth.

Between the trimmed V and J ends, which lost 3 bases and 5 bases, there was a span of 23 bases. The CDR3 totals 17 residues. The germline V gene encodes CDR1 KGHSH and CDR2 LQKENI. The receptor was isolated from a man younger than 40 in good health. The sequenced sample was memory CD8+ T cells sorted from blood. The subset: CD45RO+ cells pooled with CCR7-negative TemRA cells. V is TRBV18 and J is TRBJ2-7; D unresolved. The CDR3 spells CASSPRRTDILLHEQYF. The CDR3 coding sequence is TGTGCCAGCTCACCGAGGAGAACAGACATACTATTACACGAGCAGTACTTC.